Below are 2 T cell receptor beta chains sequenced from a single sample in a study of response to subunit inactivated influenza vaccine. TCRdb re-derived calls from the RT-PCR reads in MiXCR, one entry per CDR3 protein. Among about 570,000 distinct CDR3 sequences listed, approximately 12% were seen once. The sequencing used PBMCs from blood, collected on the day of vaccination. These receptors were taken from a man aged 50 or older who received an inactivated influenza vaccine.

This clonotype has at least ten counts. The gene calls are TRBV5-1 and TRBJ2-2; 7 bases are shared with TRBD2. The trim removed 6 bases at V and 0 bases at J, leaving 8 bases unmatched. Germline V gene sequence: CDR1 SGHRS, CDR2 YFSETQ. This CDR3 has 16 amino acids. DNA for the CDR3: TGCGCCAGCATCCCTAGCGGACGGACGAACACCGGGGAGCTGTTTTTT. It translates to CASIPSGRTNTGELFF.

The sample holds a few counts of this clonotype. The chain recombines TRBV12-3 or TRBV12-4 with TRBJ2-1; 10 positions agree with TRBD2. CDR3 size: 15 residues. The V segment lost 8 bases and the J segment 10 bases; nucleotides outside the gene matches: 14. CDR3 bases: TGTGCCAGCGGCTCTAGCGGGGGATCGTCGGGGGAGCAGTTCTTC. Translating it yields CASGSSGGSSGEQFF.